The clone carrying this T cell receptor (beta chain) was found a few times. The CDR3 spans 17 residues. Deletions cut 6 bases from V and 2 bases from J, with 21 bases between. TCRdb fed the 5' RACE reads into MiXCR, producing one record per CDR3 protein. The sample includes 38,000 or so distinct CDR3 sequences, approximately 5% of them seen just once. This sample was included in a study of T cells of healthy individuals. This TCR was sampled from a human donor in good health. The genes are TRBV12-3 or TRBV12-4 and TRBJ2-3; perhaps TRBD2 as D (5 bases). Here the CDR3 DNA reads TGTGCCAGCAGCCTAGTTGAAGGACTGGGATCCACAGATACGCAGTATTTT. Translated, it gives CASSLVEGLGSTDTQYF.